This section outlines one TCR beta chain sequence together with its context. The CDR3 spans 15 residues. Trimming took 4 bases from V and 0 from J; bases not matched to a gene: 4. CDR1 SGHVS and CDR2 FNYEAQ come from the germline V gene. Study processing details: Estimates of nucleated cell counts were drawn from the amplification of reference gene primers. Measured with immunoSEQ multiplex PCR; TCRdb has only the in-frame clones, and not every one. V and J calls and clone size are given by that table; D and trimming were obtained from the DNA. The sample yields 100,000 or so clones, about 80% seen once. This entry comes from a study of blood T cell repertoires in COVID-19.

The gene calls are TRBV7-6 and TRBJ2-3; 7 bases line up with TRBD1. Material for sequencing was peripheral blood. The TCR sequence derives from a woman in her 70s with acute or convalescent COVID-19. The CDR3 region is CASSSWGQSTDTQYF. Written as DNA, the CDR3 is TGTGCCAGCAGCTCATGGGGACAGAGCACAGATACGCAGTATTTT.